Listed below are T cell receptor beta chains from one sample, sequenced in a study of early T cells in non-severe SARS-CoV-2 infection. A single record per CDR3 protein comes from TCRdb applying MiXCR to the 5' RACE reads. The table lists around 80,000 distinct CDR3 sequences, 13% of them singletons. Sequenced input: whole blood. These TCRs come from an adult who was a healthcare worker with PCR-confirmed SARS-CoV-2 infection or an uninfected control (not recorded which). CDR3s include the opening cysteine and the closing phenylalanine or tryptophan. A D gene is named only where the DNA matches it firmly. Where a row states a size, it is once, few, many or the class of an expanded clone; other rows omit it.

D gene: NA; V gene: TRBV3-1; clone size: many; J gene: TRBJ1-1; CDR3 protein: CASSQVPGVEAFF; CDR3 DNA: TGTGCCAGCAGCCAAGTCCCGGGGGTGGAGGCTTTCTTT
D gene: TRBD2; V gene: TRBV5-6; clone size: few; J gene: TRBJ2-3; CDR3 protein: CASSPVRASGSTDTQYF; CDR3 DNA: TGTGCCAGCAGCCCCGTCCGGGCTAGCGGGAGTACAGATACGCAGTATTTT
D gene: TRBD1; V gene: TRBV18; clone size: few; J gene: TRBJ2-7; CDR3 protein: CASSLTTGNTYEQYF; CDR3 DNA: TGTGCCAGCTCACTCACGACAGGGAATACTTACGAGCAGTACTTC
D gene: TRBD2; V gene: TRBV24-1; clone size: NA; J gene: TRBJ2-1; CDR3 protein: CATSDFKTSGRGNEQFF; CDR3 DNA: TGTGCCACCAGTGATTTCAAGACTAGCGGGAGAGGTAATGAGCAGTTCTTC
D gene: NA; V gene: TRBV12-5; clone size: many; J gene: TRBJ1-1; CDR3 protein: CASGLVLGQGKNTEAFF; CDR3 DNA: TGTGCTAGTGGTTTGGTATTAGGGCAGGGGAAGAACACTGAAGCTTTCTTT
D gene: NA; V gene: TRBV20-1; clone size: few; J gene: TRBJ1-3; CDR3 protein: CSARVGRSGNTIYF; CDR3 DNA: TGCAGTGCTAGAGTGGGGCGCTCTGGAAACACCATATATTTT
D gene: TRBD2; V gene: TRBV20-1; clone size: few; J gene: TRBJ2-7; CDR3 protein: CSARDVAGGHYEQYF; CDR3 DNA: TGCAGTGCTAGAGATGTGGCGGGGGGTCACTACGAGCAGTACTTC
D gene: TRBD1; V gene: TRBV2; clone size: many; J gene: TRBJ1-1; CDR3 protein: CASRGTGAGTEAFF; CDR3 DNA: TGTGCCAGCAGGGGGACAGGGGCAGGAACTGAAGCTTTCTTT
D gene: TRBD1; V gene: TRBV29-1; clone size: many; J gene: TRBJ2-7; CDR3 protein: CSVQDRAYEQYF; CDR3 DNA: TGCAGCGTTCAGGACAGGGCATACGAGCAGTACTTC
D gene: NA; V gene: TRBV6-6; clone size: few; J gene: TRBJ2-5; CDR3 protein: CASSYSVQETQYF; CDR3 DNA: TGTGCCAGCAGTTACTCAGTGCAAGAGACCCAGTACTTC
D gene: NA; V gene: TRBV29-1; clone size: few; J gene: TRBJ2-5; CDR3 protein: CSVFPRDQETQYF; CDR3 DNA: TGCAGCGTTTTTCCGCGGGACCAAGAGACCCAGTACTTC
D gene: TRBD1; V gene: TRBV7-8; clone size: few; J gene: TRBJ1-2; CDR3 protein: CASSLPGQGIVRDIVSGYTF; CDR3 DNA: TGTGCCAGCAGCTTACCGGGACAGGGTATCGTTCGGGATATTGTTTCGGGCTACACCTTC
D gene: TRBD2; V gene: TRBV20-1; clone size: few; J gene: TRBJ2-7; CDR3 protein: CSARGLAGGRPAVGAYEQYF; CDR3 DNA: TGCAGTGCGAGGGGGCTAGCGGGAGGACGCCCCGCGGTCGGGGCCTACGAGCAGTACTTC
D gene: NA; V gene: TRBV6-5; clone size: few; J gene: TRBJ2-7; CDR3 protein: CASRKDRWQYF; CDR3 DNA: TGTGCCAGCAGGAAAGACAGGTGGCAGTACTTC
D gene: NA; V gene: TRBV2; clone size: NA; J gene: TRBJ2-1; CDR3 protein: CASSEGTYHNEQFF; CDR3 DNA: TGTGCCAGCAGTGAGGGGACTTATCACAATGAGCAGTTCTTC
D gene: NA; V gene: TRBV7-8; clone size: few; J gene: TRBJ2-1; CDR3 protein: CASSLDTRYNEQFF; CDR3 DNA: TGTGCCAGCAGCTTAGACACCCGATACAATGAGCAGTTCTTC
D gene: NA; V gene: TRBV7-9; clone size: few; J gene: TRBJ1-6; CDR3 protein: CASRPTGNYNSPLHF; CDR3 DNA: TGTGCCAGCAGACCAACAGGCAACTATAATTCACCCCTCCACTTT
D gene: NA; V gene: TRBV9; clone size: many; J gene: TRBJ1-2; CDR3 protein: CASSLGGAAGNSRGYTF; CDR3 DNA: TGTGCCAGCAGCCTGGGCGGTGCGGCAGGAAACTCACGTGGCTACACCTTC
D gene: NA; V gene: TRBV4-1; clone size: few; J gene: TRBJ2-3; CDR3 protein: CASSRTTTTDTQYF; CDR3 DNA: TGCGCCAGCAGCCGTACTACTACCACAGATACGCAGTATTTT
D gene: TRBD1; V gene: TRBV5-1; clone size: few; J gene: TRBJ2-6; CDR3 protein: CASSLRRQGNSGANVLTF; CDR3 DNA: TGCGCCAGCAGCTTGAGACGACAGGGAAACTCTGGGGCCAACGTCCTGACTTTC
D gene: NA; V gene: TRBV6-6; clone size: NA; J gene: TRBJ2-3; CDR3 protein: CASSPPGLVTDTQYF; CDR3 DNA: TGTGCCAGCAGTCCCCCCGGACTTGTCACAGATACGCAGTATTTT
D gene: TRBD1; V gene: TRBV6-5; clone size: NA; J gene: TRBJ1-2; CDR3 protein: CASSYWGTGPSSYGYTF; CDR3 DNA: TGTGCCAGCAGTTACTGGGGGACAGGTCCGAGCAGCTATGGCTACACCTTC
D gene: NA; V gene: TRBV18; clone size: NA; J gene: TRBJ2-1; CDR3 protein: CASSLRTALSSYNEQFF; CDR3 DNA: TGTGCCAGCTCACTCCGGACGGCATTAAGCTCCTACAATGAGCAGTTCTTC
D gene: TRBD1; V gene: TRBV7-9; clone size: few; J gene: TRBJ1-2; CDR3 protein: CASSQGQGAYGYTF; CDR3 DNA: TGTGCCAGCAGCCAAGGACAGGGGGCCTATGGCTACACCTTC
D gene: NA; V gene: TRBV2; clone size: many; J gene: TRBJ1-2; CDR3 protein: CATRIGPGARSNYGYTF; CDR3 DNA: TGTGCCACCAGAATAGGCCCGGGGGCACGATCTAACTATGGCTACACCTTC
D gene: NA; V gene: TRBV6-5; clone size: many; J gene: TRBJ2-1; CDR3 protein: CASSRQASPSYNEQFF; CDR3 DNA: TGTGCCAGCAGCCGACAGGCCAGCCCCTCCTACAATGAGCAGTTCTTC
D gene: NA; V gene: TRBV7-2; clone size: few; J gene: TRBJ1-2; CDR3 protein: CASTPQRGAGGYTF; CDR3 DNA: TGTGCCAGCACCCCGCAGAGGGGCGCGGGAGGCTACACCTTC
D gene: NA; V gene: TRBV20-1; clone size: many; J gene: TRBJ1-1; CDR3 protein: CSARDPGLNTEAFF; CDR3 DNA: TGCAGTGCTAGAGATCCGGGGTTGAACACTGAAGCTTTCTTT
D gene: TRBD2; V gene: TRBV13; clone size: many; J gene: TRBJ2-1; CDR3 protein: CASSRSGRGNEQFF; CDR3 DNA: TGTGCCAGCAGCCGTAGCGGGAGGGGGAATGAGCAGTTCTTC
D gene: NA; V gene: TRBV19; clone size: NA; J gene: TRBJ1-1; CDR3 protein: CGKGNTEAFF; CDR3 DNA: TGTGGAAAGGGGAACACTGAAGCTTTCTTT
D gene: NA; V gene: TRBV9; clone size: NA; J gene: TRBJ1-6; CDR3 protein: CASSTQGRNSPLHF; CDR3 DNA: TGTGCCAGCAGCACACAGGGAAGGAATTCACCCCTCCACTTT
D gene: NA; V gene: TRBV4-1; clone size: NA; J gene: TRBJ1-1; CDR3 protein: CASSHPRDRAEAFF; CDR3 DNA: TGCGCCAGCAGCCACCCCCGGGATAGAGCTGAAGCTTTCTTT
D gene: TRBD1; V gene: TRBV7-8; clone size: NA; J gene: TRBJ2-5; CDR3 protein: CASSSWTGSGETQYF; CDR3 DNA: TGTGCCAGCAGCTCGTGGACAGGCTCGGGGGAGACCCAGTACTTC
D gene: NA; V gene: TRBV5-6; clone size: NA; J gene: TRBJ1-3; CDR3 protein: CASTRGISGNTIYF; CDR3 DNA: TGTGCCAGCACCAGGGGTATCTCTGGAAACACCATATATTTT
D gene: NA; V gene: TRBV5-6; clone size: few; J gene: TRBJ1-3; CDR3 protein: CASSFGVYSGNTIYF; CDR3 DNA: TGTGCCAGCAGCTTCGGGGTATACTCTGGAAACACCATATATTTT
D gene: NA; V gene: TRBV5-8; clone size: many; J gene: TRBJ2-6; CDR3 protein: CASSLLAESSGANVLTF; CDR3 DNA: TGTGCCAGCAGCTTGTTAGCCGAGTCCTCTGGGGCCAACGTCCTGACTTTC
D gene: TRBD1; V gene: TRBV24-1; clone size: NA; J gene: TRBJ2-1; CDR3 protein: CATSDPSGTGRNEQFF; CDR3 DNA: TGTGCCACCAGTGATCCATCCGGGACAGGTAGGAATGAGCAGTTCTTC
D gene: NA; V gene: TRBV4-1; clone size: NA; J gene: TRBJ2-7; CDR3 protein: CASSQGEGRYEQYF; CDR3 DNA: TGCGCCAGCAGCCAAGGAGAGGGAAGGTACGAGCAGTACTTC
D gene: NA; V gene: TRBV20-1; clone size: NA; J gene: TRBJ2-1; CDR3 protein: CSVDGAPADNEQFF; CDR3 DNA: TGCAGTGTCGATGGGGCTCCAGCCGACAATGAGCAGTTCTTC
D gene: TRBD1; V gene: TRBV27; clone size: NA; J gene: TRBJ1-2; CDR3 protein: CASSPADRTGVQGYTF; CDR3 DNA: TGTGCCAGCAGCCCCGCCGATCGGACAGGGGTACAGGGCTACACCTTC
D gene: NA; V gene: TRBV29-1; clone size: many; J gene: TRBJ2-1; CDR3 protein: CSVERVYNEQFF; CDR3 DNA: TGCAGCGTTGAGCGGGTTTACAATGAGCAGTTCTTC
D gene: NA; V gene: TRBV6-5; clone size: few; J gene: TRBJ1-2; CDR3 protein: CASSRSPRGSSYGYTF; CDR3 DNA: TGTGCCAGCAGTCGTAGCCCCCGGGGCAGCTCCTATGGCTACACCTTC
D gene: NA; V gene: TRBV4-2; clone size: many; J gene: TRBJ2-7; CDR3 protein: CASSQDRQAYEQYF; CDR3 DNA: TGTGCCAGCAGCCAAGATAGACAGGCCTACGAGCAGTACTTC
D gene: TRBD2; V gene: TRBV12-3/TRBV12-4; clone size: NA; J gene: TRBJ2-1; CDR3 protein: CASSFGGYNEQFF; CDR3 DNA: TGTGCCAGCAGTTTCGGGGGGTACAATGAGCAGTTCTTC
D gene: NA; V gene: TRBV20-1; clone size: NA; J gene: TRBJ2-1; CDR3 protein: CSAPGLPTYNEQFF; CDR3 DNA: TGCAGTGCCCCGGGACTCCCCACTTACAATGAGCAGTTCTTC
D gene: TRBD1; V gene: TRBV19; clone size: NA; J gene: TRBJ1-2; CDR3 protein: CASRDRGLLGYTF; CDR3 DNA: TGTGCCAGCCGGGACAGGGGGCTTTTGGGCTACACCTTC
D gene: NA; V gene: TRBV18; clone size: many; J gene: TRBJ2-7; CDR3 protein: CASSQGSYEQYF; CDR3 DNA: TGTGCCAGCTCACAGGGGTCCTACGAGCAGTACTTC
D gene: TRBD1; V gene: TRBV18; clone size: many; J gene: TRBJ2-7; CDR3 protein: CASSSRDRGTYEQYF; CDR3 DNA: TGTGCCAGCTCATCGCGGGACAGGGGTACCTACGAGCAGTACTTC
D gene: NA; V gene: TRBV6-5; clone size: NA; J gene: TRBJ1-5; CDR3 protein: CASSYEPDSQPQHF; CDR3 DNA: TGTGCCAGCAGTTATGAACCGGACAGTCAGCCCCAGCATTTT